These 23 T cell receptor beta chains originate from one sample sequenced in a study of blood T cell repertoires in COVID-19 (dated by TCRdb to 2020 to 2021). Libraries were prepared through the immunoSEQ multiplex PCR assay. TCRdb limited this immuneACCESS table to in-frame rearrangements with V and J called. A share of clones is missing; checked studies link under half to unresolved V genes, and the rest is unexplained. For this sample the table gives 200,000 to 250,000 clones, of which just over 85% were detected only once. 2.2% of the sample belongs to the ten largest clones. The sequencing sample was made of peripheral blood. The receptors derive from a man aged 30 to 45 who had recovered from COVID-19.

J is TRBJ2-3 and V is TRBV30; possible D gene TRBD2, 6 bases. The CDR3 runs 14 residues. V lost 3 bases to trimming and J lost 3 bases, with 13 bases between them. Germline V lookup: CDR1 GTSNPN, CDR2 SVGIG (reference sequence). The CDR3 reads CAWRWGGGTDTQYF. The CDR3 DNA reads TGTGCCTGGAGATGGGGTGGGGGGACAGATACGCAGTATTTT.

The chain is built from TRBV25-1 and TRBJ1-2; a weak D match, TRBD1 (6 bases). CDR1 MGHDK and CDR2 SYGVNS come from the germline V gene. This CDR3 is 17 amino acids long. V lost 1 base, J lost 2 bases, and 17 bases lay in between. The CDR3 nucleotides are TGTGCCAGCAGTGAATCCCGTCCCCGGGACACCAACTATGGCTACACCTTC. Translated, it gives CASSESRPRDTNYGYTF.

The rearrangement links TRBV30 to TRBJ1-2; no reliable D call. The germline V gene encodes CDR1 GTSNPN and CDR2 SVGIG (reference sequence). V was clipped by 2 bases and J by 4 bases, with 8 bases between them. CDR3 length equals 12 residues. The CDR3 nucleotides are TGTGCCTGGAGTCGGGCGGGCTATGGCTACACCTTC. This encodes CAWSRAGYGYTF. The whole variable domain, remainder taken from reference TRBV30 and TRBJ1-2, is SQTIHQWPATLVQPVGSPLSLECTVEGTSNPNLYWYRQAAGRGLQLLFYSVGIGQISSEVPQNLSASRPQDRQFILSSKKLLLSDSGFYLCAWSRAGYGYTFGSGTRLTVV.

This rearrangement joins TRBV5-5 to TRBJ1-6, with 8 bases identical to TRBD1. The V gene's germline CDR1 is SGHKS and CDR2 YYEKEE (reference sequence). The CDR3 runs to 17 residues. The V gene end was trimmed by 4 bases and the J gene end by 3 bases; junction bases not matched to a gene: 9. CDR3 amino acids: CASSVPTGANYNSPLHF. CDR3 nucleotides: TGTGCCAGCAGCGTCCCGACAGGGGCCAACTATAATTCACCCCTCCACTTT. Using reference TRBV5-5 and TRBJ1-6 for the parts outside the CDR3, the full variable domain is DAGVTQSPTHLIKTRGQQVTLRCSPISGHKSVSWYQQVLGQGPQFIFQYYEKEERGRGNFPDRFSARQFPNYSSELNVNALLLGDSALYLCASSVPTGANYNSPLHFGNGTRLTVT.

CDR3 sequence (DNA): TGTGCCAGCAGCTTGAACCTGGCCAGGGTTGATTCACCCCTCCACTTT. Its protein is CASSLNLARVDSPLHF. V usage is TRBV5-6 and J usage is TRBJ1-6, with a tentative D call TRBD1 (5 bases). Germline V CDR1 and CDR2: SGHDT, YYEEEE. The CDR3 runs to 16 residues. V lost 1 base to trimming and J lost 8 bases, with 16 bases between them.

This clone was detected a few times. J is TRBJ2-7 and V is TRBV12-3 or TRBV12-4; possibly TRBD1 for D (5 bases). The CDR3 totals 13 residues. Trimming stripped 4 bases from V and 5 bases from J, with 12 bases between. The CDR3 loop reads CASSSWQGNEQYF. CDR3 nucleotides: TGTGCCAGCAGTTCCTGGCAGGGAAACGAGCAGTACTTC.

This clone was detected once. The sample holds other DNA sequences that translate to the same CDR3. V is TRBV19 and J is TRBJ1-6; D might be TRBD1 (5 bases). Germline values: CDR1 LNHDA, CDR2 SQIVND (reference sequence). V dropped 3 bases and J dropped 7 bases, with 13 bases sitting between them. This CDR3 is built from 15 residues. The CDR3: CASSIGTRGNSPLHF. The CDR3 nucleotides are TGTGCCAGTAGTATCGGGACTAGGGGAAATTCACCCCTCCACTTT.

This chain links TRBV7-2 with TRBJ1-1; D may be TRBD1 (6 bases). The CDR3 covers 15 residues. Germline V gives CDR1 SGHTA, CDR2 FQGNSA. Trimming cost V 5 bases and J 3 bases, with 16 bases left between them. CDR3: CASSPRPPGDTEAFF. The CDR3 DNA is TGTGCCAGCAGCCCCCGGCCCCCAGGGGACACTGAAGCTTTCTTT.

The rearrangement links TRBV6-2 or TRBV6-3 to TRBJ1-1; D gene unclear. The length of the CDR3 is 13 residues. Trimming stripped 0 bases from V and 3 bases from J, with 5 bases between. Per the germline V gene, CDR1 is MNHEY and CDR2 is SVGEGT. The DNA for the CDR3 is TGTGCCAGCAGTTACTCCTTTGACACTGAAGCTTTCTTT. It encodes CASSYSFDTEAFF.

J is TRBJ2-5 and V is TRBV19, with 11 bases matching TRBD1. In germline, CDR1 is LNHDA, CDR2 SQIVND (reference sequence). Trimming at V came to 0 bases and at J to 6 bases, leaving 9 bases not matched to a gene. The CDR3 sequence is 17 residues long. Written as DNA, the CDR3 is TGTGCCAGTAGTATAGAAATCTGGACAGGGGGCTTTAAGACCCAGTACTTC. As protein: CASSIEIWTGGFKTQYF.

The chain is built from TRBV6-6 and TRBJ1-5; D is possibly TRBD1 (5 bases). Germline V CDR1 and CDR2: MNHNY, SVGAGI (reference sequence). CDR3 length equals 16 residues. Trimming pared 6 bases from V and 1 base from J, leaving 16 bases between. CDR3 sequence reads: CASSQTGGESNQPQHF. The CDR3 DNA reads TGTGCCAGCAGCCAAACCGGGGGTGAAAGCAATCAGCCCCAGCATTTT.

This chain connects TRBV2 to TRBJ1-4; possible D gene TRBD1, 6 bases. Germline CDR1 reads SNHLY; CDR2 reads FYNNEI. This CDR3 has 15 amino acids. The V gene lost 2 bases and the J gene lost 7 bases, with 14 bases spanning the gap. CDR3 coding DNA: TGTGCCAGCAGTGAACGAGCCGCGACAGGTGAAAAACTGTTTTTT. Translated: CASSERAATGEKLFF.

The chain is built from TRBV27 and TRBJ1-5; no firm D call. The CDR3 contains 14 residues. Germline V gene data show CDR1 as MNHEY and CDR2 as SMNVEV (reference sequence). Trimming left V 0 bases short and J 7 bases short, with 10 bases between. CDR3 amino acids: CASSLSLGSQPQHF. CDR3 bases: TGTGCCAGCAGTTTATCCCTGGGCTCCCAGCCCCAGCATTTT.

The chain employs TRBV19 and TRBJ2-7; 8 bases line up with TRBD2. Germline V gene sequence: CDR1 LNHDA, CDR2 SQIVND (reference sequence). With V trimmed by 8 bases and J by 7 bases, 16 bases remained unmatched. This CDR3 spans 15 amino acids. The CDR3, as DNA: TGTGCCAGTCGGAGGAATAGCGGGGAGGCAGGAGAGCAGTACTTC. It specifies CASRRNSGEAGEQYF.

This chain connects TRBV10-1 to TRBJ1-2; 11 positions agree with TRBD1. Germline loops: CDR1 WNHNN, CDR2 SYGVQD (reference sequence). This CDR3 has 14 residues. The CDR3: CAPQGDRGNYGYTF. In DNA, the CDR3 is TGCGCTCCGCAGGGGGACAGGGGGAACTATGGCTACACCTTC.

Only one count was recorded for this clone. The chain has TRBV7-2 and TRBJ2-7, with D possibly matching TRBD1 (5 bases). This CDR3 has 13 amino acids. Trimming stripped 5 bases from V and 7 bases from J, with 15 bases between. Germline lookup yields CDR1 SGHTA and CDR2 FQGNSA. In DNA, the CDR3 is TGTGCCAGCAGCCCAACGACAGCCTGGGAGCAGTACTTC. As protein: CASSPTTAWEQYF.

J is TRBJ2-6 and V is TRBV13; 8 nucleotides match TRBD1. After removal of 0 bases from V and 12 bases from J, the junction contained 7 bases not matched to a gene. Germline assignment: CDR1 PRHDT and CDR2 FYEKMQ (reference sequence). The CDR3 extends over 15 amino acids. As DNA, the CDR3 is TGTGCCAGCAGCTTAGGCAGGACAGGGCCCCCCGTCCTGACTTTC. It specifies CASSLGRTGPPVLTF. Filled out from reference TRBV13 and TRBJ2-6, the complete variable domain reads AAGVIQSPRHLIKEKRETATLKCYPIPRHDTVYWYQQGPGQDPQFLISFYEKMQSDKGSIPDRFSAQQFSDYHSELNMSSLELGDSALYFCASSLGRTGPPVLTFGAGSRLTVL.

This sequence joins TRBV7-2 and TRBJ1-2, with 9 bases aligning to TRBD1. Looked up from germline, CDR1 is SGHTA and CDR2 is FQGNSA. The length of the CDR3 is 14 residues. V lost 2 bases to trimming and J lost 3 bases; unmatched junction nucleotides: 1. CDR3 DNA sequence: TGTGCCAGCAGCTTAAGGGACAGGGACTATGGCTACACCTTC. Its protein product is CASSLRDRDYGYTF.

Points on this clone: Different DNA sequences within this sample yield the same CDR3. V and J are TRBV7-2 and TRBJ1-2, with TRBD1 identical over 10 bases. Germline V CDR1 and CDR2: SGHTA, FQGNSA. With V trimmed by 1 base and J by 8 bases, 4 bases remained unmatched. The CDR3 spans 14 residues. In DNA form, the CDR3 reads TGTGCCAGCAGCTTAGGACAGGGGGCCGGCGGCTACACCTTC. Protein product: CASSLGQGAGGYTF.

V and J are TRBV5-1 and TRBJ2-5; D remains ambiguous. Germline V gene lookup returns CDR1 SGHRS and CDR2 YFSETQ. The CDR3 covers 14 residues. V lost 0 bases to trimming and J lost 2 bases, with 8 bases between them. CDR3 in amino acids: CASSLAGRQETQYF. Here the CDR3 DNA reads TGCGCCAGCAGCTTGGCCGGTAGACAAGAGACCCAGTACTTC.

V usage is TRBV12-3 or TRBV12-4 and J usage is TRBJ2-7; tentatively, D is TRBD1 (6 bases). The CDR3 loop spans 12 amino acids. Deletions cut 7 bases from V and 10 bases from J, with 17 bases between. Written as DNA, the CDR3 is TGTGCCAGCAACCAGGGGCACAGAGGCCAGTACTTC. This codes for CASNQGHRGQYF.

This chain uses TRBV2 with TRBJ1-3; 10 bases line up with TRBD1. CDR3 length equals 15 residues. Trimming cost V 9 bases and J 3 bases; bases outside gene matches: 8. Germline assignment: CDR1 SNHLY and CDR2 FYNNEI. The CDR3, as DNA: TGTGCCAGTTCGACAGGGGGCTGGGTTGGAAACACCATATATTTT. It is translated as CASSTGGWVGNTIYF.

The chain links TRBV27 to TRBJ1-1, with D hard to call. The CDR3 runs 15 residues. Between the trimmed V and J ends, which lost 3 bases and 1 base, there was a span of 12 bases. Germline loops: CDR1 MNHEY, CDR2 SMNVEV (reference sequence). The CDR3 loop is CASSFSLTTNTEAFF. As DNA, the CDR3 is TGTGCCAGCAGTTTTTCGCTTACAACGAACACTGAAGCTTTCTTT.